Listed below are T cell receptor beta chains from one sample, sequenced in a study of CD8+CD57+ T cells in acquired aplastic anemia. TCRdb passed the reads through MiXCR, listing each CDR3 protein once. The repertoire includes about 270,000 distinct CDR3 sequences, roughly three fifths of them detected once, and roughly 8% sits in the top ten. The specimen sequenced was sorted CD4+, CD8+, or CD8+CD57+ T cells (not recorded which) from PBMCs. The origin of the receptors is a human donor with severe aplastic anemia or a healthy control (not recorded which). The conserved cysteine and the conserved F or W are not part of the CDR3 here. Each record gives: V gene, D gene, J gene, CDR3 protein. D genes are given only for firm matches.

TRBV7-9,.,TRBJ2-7,ASSSPVEGLYEQY
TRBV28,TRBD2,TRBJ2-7,ASSVLGAGGGSYEQY
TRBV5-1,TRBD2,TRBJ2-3,ASGISGGAGDTQY
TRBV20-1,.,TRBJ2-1,SARDMGGRKQF
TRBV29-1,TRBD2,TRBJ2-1,SVAMGGAYNEQF
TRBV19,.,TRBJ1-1,ASSREGGAVSTEAF
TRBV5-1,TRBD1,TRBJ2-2,ASSLALLTGNRIGELF
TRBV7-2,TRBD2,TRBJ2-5,ASSFSGTEGETQY
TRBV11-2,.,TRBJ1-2,ASSPEGGNYGYT
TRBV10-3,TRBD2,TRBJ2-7,GSRGAGGWTEQY
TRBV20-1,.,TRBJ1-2,SAPTSGGGYGYT
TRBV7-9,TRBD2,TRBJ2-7,ASSLSPRGGRGYEQY
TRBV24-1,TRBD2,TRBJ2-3,ATSDISGGLDTQY
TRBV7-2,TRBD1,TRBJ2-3,ANSLASTGGTDTQY
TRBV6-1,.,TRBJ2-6,ASSVGDSGANVLT
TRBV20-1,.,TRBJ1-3,SARDVRGNTIY
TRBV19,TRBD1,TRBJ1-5,ASSIDRAIQPQH
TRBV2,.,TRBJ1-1,ASSEEGVAF
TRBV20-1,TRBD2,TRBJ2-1,SARSGGADSYNEQF
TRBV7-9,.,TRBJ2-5,ASSLAGAVQETQY
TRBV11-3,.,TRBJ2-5,ASSSDIQETQY
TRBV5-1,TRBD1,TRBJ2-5,ASSLAPGQQETQY
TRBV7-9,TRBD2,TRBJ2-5,ASSLSRLAGGQETQY
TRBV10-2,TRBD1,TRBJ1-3,ASSRGQDGNTIY
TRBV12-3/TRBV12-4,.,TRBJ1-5,ASSPGLQVDQPQH
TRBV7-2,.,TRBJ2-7,ASSLSRGRNEQY
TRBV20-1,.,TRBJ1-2,SASDGDYGYT
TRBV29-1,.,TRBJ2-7,SVGELTSYEQY
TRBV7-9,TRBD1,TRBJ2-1,ASSSHGKQGNEQF
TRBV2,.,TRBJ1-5,ASKTTANQPQH
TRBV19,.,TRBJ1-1,ASSFQQGLGTEAF
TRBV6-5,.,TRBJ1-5,ASSLWGDSNQPQH
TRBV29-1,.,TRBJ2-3,SVEPTLGYTQY
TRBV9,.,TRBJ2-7,ASSADLLPHEQY
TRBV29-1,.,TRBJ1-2,SVHGGNGYT
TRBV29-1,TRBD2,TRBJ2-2,SVDIAGTTGELF
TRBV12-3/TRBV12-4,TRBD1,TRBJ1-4,ASLRTGDEKLF
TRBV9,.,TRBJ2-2,ASSVSTNTGELF